What follows are 17 T cell receptor beta chains derived from one specimen sequenced in a study of T cell changes during pregnancy in multiple sclerosis. Assay: immunoSEQ multiplex PCR; the TCRdb copy retains only in-frame clones and omits some. The sample lists about 50,000 clones, approximately 93% occurring once. The sample was CD4+ T cells from peripheral blood mononuclear cells, taken in the third trimester of pregnancy. The receptors come from a female donor with multiple sclerosis, enrolled in a pregnancy study.

V is TRBV5-1 and J is TRBJ1-6; tentatively, D is TRBD1 (6 bases). The CDR3 has 14 amino acids. CDR1 and CDR2 (germline): SGHRS, YFSETQ. V was cut by 4 bases and J by 6 bases, with 11 bases left in between. The CDR3 loop is CASSPTGVNSPLHF. DNA of the CDR3: TGCGCCAGCAGCCCGACAGGAGTTAATTCACCCCTCCACTTT. Supplemented by reference TRBV5-1 and TRBJ1-6, the full variable domain reads KAGVTQTPRYLIKTRGQQVTLSCSPISGHRSVSWYQQTPGQGLQFLFEYFSETQRNKGNFPGRFSGRQFSNSRSEMNVSTLELGDSALYLCASSPTGVNSPLHFGNGTRLTVT.

The DNA of the CDR3 is TGTGCCAGCAGTGAGCCGGGACAGGGAAGCAATCAGCCCCAGCATTTT. Translated: CASSEPGQGSNQPQHF. V usage is TRBV6-1 and J usage is TRBJ1-5, with 9 bases that match TRBD1. Germline trimming cut 3 bases from V and 1 base from J; bases unmatched to any gene: 4. This CDR3 has 16 residues. Looked up from germline, CDR1 is MNHNS and CDR2 is SASEGT.

J is TRBJ1-2 and V is TRBV19; 7 nucleotides agree with TRBD1. CDR1 and CDR2 from the germline V gene are LNHDA and SQIVND (reference sequence). The CDR3 contains 15 residues. V lost 7 bases to trimming and J lost 2 bases; unmatched junction nucleotides: 10. CDR3 in DNA: TGTGCCAGTACCCACGACAGGGTCGGGAACTATGGCTACACCTTC. It translates to CASTHDRVGNYGYTF.

V and J are TRBV5-4 and TRBJ2-2, with D possibly being TRBD1 (5 bases). V was cut by 4 bases and J by 7 bases, with 17 bases left in between. The CDR3 sequence is 15 residues long. The germline V gene encodes CDR1 SGHNT and CDR2 YYREEE (reference sequence). The DNA for the CDR3 is TGTGCCAGCAGCCCGCAGCCAGGGATAGGCGGGGAGCTGTTTTTT. Protein product: CASSPQPGIGGELFF. Together with reference TRBV5-4 and TRBJ2-2, the CDR3 gives the full variable domain: ETGVTQSPTHLIKTRGQQVTLRCSSQSGHNTVSWYQQALGQGPQFIFQYYREEENGRGNFPPRFSGLQFPNYSSELNVNALELDDSALYLCASSPQPGIGGELFFGEGSRLTVL.

This clone has only one observation. V gene TRBV18 combines with J gene TRBJ1-1; the D gene is possibly TRBD1 (5 bases). There are 15 residues in the CDR3. Germline V gene data show CDR1 as KGHSH and CDR2 as LQKENI. Deletions cut 1 base from V and 5 bases from J, with 14 bases between. CDR3 residues: CASSPLGPPSTEAFF. For the CDR3, the DNA is TGTGCCAGCTCACCACTGGGGCCCCCGAGTACTGAAGCTTTCTTT.

The chain combines TRBV7-9 with TRBJ1-3; D is undetermined. Germline V gives CDR1 SEHNR, CDR2 FQNEAQ (reference sequence). The ends were cut back, 6 bases at V and 4 bases at J, with 4 bases in the middle. This CDR3 spans 11 amino acids. CDR3 bases: TGTGCCAGCAGTTCAGGAAACACCATATATTTT. Its protein product is CASSSGNTIYF.

The chain couples TRBV11-2 to TRBJ2-3; D unclear. CDR3 length equals 13 residues. V gave up 0 bases and J gave up 4 bases, with 5 bases separating them. The germline CDR1 and CDR2 sequences are SGHAT and FQNNGV. The CDR3 DNA reads as TGTGCCAGCAGCTTAGATCTCTCAGATACGCAGTATTTT. Protein sequence: CASSLDLSDTQYF.

The J gene is TRBJ1-1, the V gene TRBV7-3, with a possible D match to TRBD1 (5 bases). Germline V lookup: CDR1 SGHTA, CDR2 FQGTGA. The CDR3 covers 13 residues. Trimming pared 1 base from V and 8 bases from J, leaving 11 bases between. Written as DNA, the CDR3 is TGTGCCAGCAGCTTAATAAAAGGGGTCGAAGCTTTCTTT. This gives the protein CASSLIKGVEAFF.

The rearrangement links TRBV4-1 to TRBJ1-3, with 7 positions matching TRBD1. Germline lookup yields CDR1 MGHRA and CDR2 YSYEKL. The CDR3 extends over 17 amino acids. The junction had 9 bases not matched to a gene; V was cut back by 1 base and J by 3 bases. The CDR3 sequence: CASSQAEEGAGGNTIYF. CDR3 coding DNA: TGCGCCAGCAGCCAAGCAGAGGAGGGGGCTGGTGGAAACACCATATATTTT.

The chain couples TRBV5-1 to TRBJ2-1; 8 bases are a match to TRBD1. The length of the CDR3 is 16 residues. The germline V gene encodes CDR1 SGHRS and CDR2 YFSETQ. V lost 3 bases and J lost 0; bases outside the gene matches: 5. The CDR3, as DNA: TGCGCCAGCAGCTGGGACAGGAGGAGCTCCTACAATGAGCAGTTCTTC. Translated, it gives CASSWDRRSSYNEQFF.

The chain links TRBV5-3 to TRBJ1-6, with D possibly TRBD1 on 6 matching bases. TRBV5-3 counts as an open reading frame of uncertain function. The ends were cut back, 0 bases at V and 0 bases at J, with 19 bases in the middle. This CDR3 has 20 amino acids. The CDR3 sequence: CARSLEAGTTKNSYNSPLHF. CDR3 DNA sequence: TGTGCCAGAAGCTTGGAGGCCGGGACAACTAAGAACTCCTATAATTCACCCCTCCACTTT.

V gene TRBV7-9 combines with J gene TRBJ1-1; D may be TRBD1 (5 bases). The CDR3 runs to 12 residues. Germline CDR1 SEHNR, CDR2 FQNEAQ (reference sequence). Trimming took off 6 bases at V and 11 bases at J, with 16 bases between the two ends. CDR3 region: CASRTEGKSAFF. The CDR3 coding sequence is TGTGCCAGCAGAACGGAGGGGAAGTCTGCTTTCTTT. The whole variable domain, filled in from reference TRBV7-9 and TRBJ1-1, reads DTGVSQNPRHKITKRGQNVTFRCDPISEHNRLYWYRQTLGQGPEFLTYFQNEAQLEKSRLLSDRFSAERPKGSFSTLEIQRTEQGDSAMYLCASRTEGKSAFFGQGTRLTVV.

This chain uses TRBV25-1 with TRBJ2-1; 8 nucleotides align to TRBD1. CDR3 size: 15 residues. V lost 5 bases, J lost 2 bases, and 5 bases stayed unmatched. In germline, CDR1 is MGHDK, CDR2 SYGVNS. DNA for the CDR3: TGTGCCAGCAGTTGGGGACAGGATACCTACAATGAGCAGTTCTTC. Translation gives CASSWGQDTYNEQFF.

CDR3 protein: CASSRIANSPLHF. The DNA of the CDR3 is TGTGCCAGCAGCAGAATAGCTAATTCACCCCTCCACTTT. The rearrangement joins TRBV7-6 to TRBJ1-6, with D unclear. The CDR3 consists of 13 residues. Germline V CDR1 and CDR2: SGHVS, FNYEAQ. The V end was cut by 5 bases, the J end by 6 bases, with 8 bases between.

The CDR3 DNA reads as TGCGCCAGCAGCCAAAGAAAACAGTCCTACGAGCAGTACTTC. This sequence encodes CASSQRKQSYEQYF. This chain uses TRBV4-1 with TRBJ2-7, with D uncertain. This CDR3 has 14 residues. CDR1 MGHRA and CDR2 YSYEKL come from the germline V gene. Trimming took off 2 bases at V and 1 base at J, with 9 bases between the two ends.

V and J are TRBV1 and TRBJ2-7; the listed D gene, TRBD2, was not tested against the DNA. TRBV1 is recorded as a pseudogene. The CDR3 covers 12 residues. The CDR3 region has the DNA TGCACCAGCAGCCGCCTTAGCTACGAGCAGTACTTC. Translating it yields CTSSRLSYEQYF.

CDR3 DNA sequence: TGTGCCAGCAGCTTGAACGGGGCTGAAGCTTTCTTT. Translation gives CASSLNGAEAFF. V gene TRBV11-2 combines with J gene TRBJ1-1; D ambiguous. V lost 3 bases and J 6 bases, leaving 8 bases between the germline ends. The CDR3 extends over 12 amino acids. Per the germline V gene, CDR1 is SGHAT and CDR2 is FQNNGV. Using reference TRBV11-2 and TRBJ1-1 for the parts outside the CDR3, the full variable domain is EAGVAQSPRYKIIEKRQSVAFWCNPISGHATLYWYQQILGQGPKLLIQFQNNGVVDDSQLPKDRFSAERLKGVDSTLKIQPAKLEDSAVYLCASSLNGAEAFFGQGTRLTVV.